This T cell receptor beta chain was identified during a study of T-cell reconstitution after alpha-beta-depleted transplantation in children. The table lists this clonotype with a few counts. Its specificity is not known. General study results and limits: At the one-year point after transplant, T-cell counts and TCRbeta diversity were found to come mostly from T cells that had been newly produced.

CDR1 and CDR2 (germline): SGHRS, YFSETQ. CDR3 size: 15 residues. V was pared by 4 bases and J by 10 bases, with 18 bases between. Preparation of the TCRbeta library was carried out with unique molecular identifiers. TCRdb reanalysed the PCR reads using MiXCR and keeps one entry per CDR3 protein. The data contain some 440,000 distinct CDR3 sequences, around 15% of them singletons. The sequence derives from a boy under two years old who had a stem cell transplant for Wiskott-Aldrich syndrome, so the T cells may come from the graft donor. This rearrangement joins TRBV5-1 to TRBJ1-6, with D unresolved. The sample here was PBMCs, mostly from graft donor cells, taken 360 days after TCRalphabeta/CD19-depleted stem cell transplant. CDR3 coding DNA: TGCGCCAGCAGCCGGCGGGAGTCTCAGAGCTCACCCCTCCACTTT. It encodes CASSRRESQSSPLHF.